Following are 28 T cell receptor beta chains from one sample sequenced in a study of immune heterogeneity within non-small cell lung tumors. The TCR beta CDR3 region underwent multiplex PCR amplification with 32 V and 13 J primers. TCRdb reanalysed the multiplex PCR reads using MiXCR and keeps one entry per CDR3 protein. There are 10,000 to 12,000 distinct CDR3 sequences in the sample; just under 30% occur only once, and roughly 8.7% lies in the top ten. TCRs were amplified from 450 to 700 ng gDNA of bulk tumor per sample. While surgery was under way, several biopsies spaced far apart were taken per primary tumor. Patients underwent curative surgery for untreated, newly diagnosed non-small cell lung cancer. Sequenced input: lung tumor tissue. The receptors stem from a woman aged 55-69 years with non-small cell lung cancer.

This clonotype was seen many times. This chain joins TRBV28 and TRBJ2-7; 12 nucleotides agree with TRBD2. CDR1 MDHEN and CDR2 SYDVKM come from the germline V gene. V lost 7 bases and J lost 0; bases outside the gene matches: 7. The CDR3 totals 16 residues. The CDR3 coding sequence is TGTGCCAGCACCGAAGGGGGACTAGCGGGCTCCTACGAGCAGTACTTC. It is translated as CASTEGGLAGSYEQYF.

This clonotype is deemed medium-sized. The rearrangement uses TRBV19 and TRBJ1-5; 9 positions match TRBD1. The CDR3 sequence is 15 residues long. V trimming: 7 bases; J trimming: 4 bases; junction bases outside the gene matches: 8. Germline-derived CDR1 and CDR2 are LNHDA and SQIVND (reference sequence). CDR3 loop: CASTQGQGLNQPQHF. As DNA, the CDR3 is TGTGCCAGTACCCAGGGACAGGGCTTGAATCAGCCCCAGCATTTT.

By share of the sample, this clonotype is medium-sized (0.01 to 0.1%). Here the CDR3 DNA reads TGTGCCAGCAGCTTAGTTCCGGGTCGAGGCACTGAAGCTTTCTTT. It translates to CASSLVPGRGTEAFF. The chain has TRBV11-2 and TRBJ1-1; D gene ambiguous. The V gene's germline CDR1 is SGHAT and CDR2 FQNNGV. V dropped 1 base and J dropped 4 bases, with 13 bases sitting between them. This CDR3 contains 15 residues.

This clonotype was observed at least ten times. This sequence joins TRBV5-5 and TRBJ1-5; tentative D call: TRBD1 (6 bases). This CDR3 spans 14 amino acids. CDR1 and CDR2 (germline): SGHKS, YYEKEE (reference sequence). Trimming removed 4 bases at V and 9 bases at J, with 17 bases between. The CDR3 coding sequence is TGTGCCAGCAGCCCCCGGGACACAGTGATGCCCCAGCATTTT. Its protein is CASSPRDTVMPQHF. Complete variable domain (other parts from reference TRBV5-5 and TRBJ1-5): DAGVTQSPTHLIKTRGQQVTLRCSPISGHKSVSWYQQVLGQGPQFIFQYYEKEERGRGNFPDRFSARQFPNYSSELNVNALLLGDSALYLCASSPRDTVMPQHFGDGTRLSIL.

Concerning this clonotype: This clone may be a read error of a much larger clone one base away. The J gene is TRBJ1-4, the V gene TRBV24-1, with 8 positions matching TRBD1. Germline-derived CDR1 and CDR2 are KGHDR and SFDVKD. The CDR3 is made up of 16 amino acids. J was trimmed by 5 bases and V by 8 bases; bases with no gene match: 12. CDR3 coding DNA: TGTGCCACCATCCGGCCCCCGGGACAGGAGAATGAAAAACTGTTTTTT. Amino acid sequence: CATIRPPGQENEKLFF.

The rearrangement uses TRBV10-3 and TRBJ1-6; TRBD1 is a possible D gene (6 bases). Germline values: CDR1 ENHRY, CDR2 SYGVKD. The V end lost 6 bases, the J end lost 7 bases, and 10 bases lay between the germline ends. This CDR3 is built from 13 residues. This CDR3 reads CAIRRGVNSPLHF. The DNA of the CDR3 is TGTGCCATCAGAAGGGGGGTAAATTCACCCCTCCACTTT.

This clonotype was recorded at least ten times. The chain has TRBV5-1 and TRBJ1-5; D is perhaps TRBD1 (6 bases). Germline CDR1 reads SGHRS; CDR2 reads YFSETQ. The V gene lost 0 bases and the J gene lost 3 bases, with 10 bases spanning the gap. The CDR3 sequence is 15 residues long. The CDR3 reads CASSLEGGPNQPQHF. DNA of the CDR3: TGCGCCAGCAGCTTGGAGGGGGGGCCCAATCAGCCCCAGCATTTT. The full variable domain, in which reference TRBV5-1 and TRBJ1-5 provide the parts outside the CDR3, is KAGVTQTPRYLIKTRGQQVTLSCSPISGHRSVSWYQQTPGQGLQFLFEYFSETQRNKGNFPGRFSGRQFSNSRSEMNVSTLELGDSALYLCASSLEGGPNQPQHFGDGTRLSIL.

Turning to this clonotype: One base away lies a much larger clone, so this may be a sequencing read error. The genes are TRBV28 and TRBJ1-2; possible D gene TRBD1, 5 bases. Germline V CDR1 and CDR2: MDHEN, SYDVKM. The V gene lost 6 bases and the J gene lost 12 bases, with 17 bases spanning the gap. This CDR3 is built from 12 residues. The CDR3 DNA sequence: TGTGCCAGCAGGAAGAAAGGGGAGGGTAACACCTTC. It yields the protein CASRKKGEGNTF.

This clonotype was detected many times. The V call is TRBV6-5, the J call TRBJ1-3; D ambiguous. This CDR3 region has 16 residues. CDR1 is MNHEY, CDR2 SVGAGI, per germline. The germline V and J ends were trimmed by 0 bases and 0 bases, with 9 bases remaining between them. The CDR3 DNA reads TGTGCCAGCAGTTACTCTAGATCTTCCTCTGGAAACACCATATATTTT. Translating gives CASSYSRSSSGNTIYF.

There are a few counts of this clonotype. This chain uses TRBV5-5 with TRBJ1-5, with D unclear. V lost 1 base and J 0 bases, leaving 8 bases between the germline ends. The CDR3 has 15 amino acids. Germline V CDR1 and CDR2: SGHKS, YYEKEE (reference sequence). The CDR3 DNA is TGTGCCAGCAGCTTGACCGGGAATAGCAATCAGCCCCAGCATTTT. Translation: CASSLTGNSNQPQHF. Using reference TRBV5-5 and TRBJ1-5 for the parts outside the CDR3, the full variable domain is DAGVTQSPTHLIKTRGQQVTLRCSPISGHKSVSWYQQVLGQGPQFIFQYYEKEERGRGNFPDRFSARQFPNYSSELNVNALLLGDSALYLCASSLTGNSNQPQHFGDGTRLSIL.

This clonotype was seen just once. This sequence joins TRBV6-2 or TRBV6-3 and TRBJ1-5; D gene ambiguous. V was trimmed by 4 bases and J by 3 bases, leaving 10 bases between them. CDR3 length: 14 amino acids. From germline, CDR1 is MNHEY and CDR2 SVGEGT. The CDR3: CASSSFGPNQPQHF. The CDR3 DNA sequence: TGTGCCAGCAGTTCCTTCGGGCCCAATCAGCCCCAGCATTTT.

A few counts support this clonotype. The J gene is TRBJ1-5, the V gene TRBV3-1; 7 bases are a match to TRBD1. The CDR3 is made up of 15 amino acids. Per the germline V gene, CDR1 is LGHDT and CDR2 is YNNKEL (reference sequence). Trimming removed 5 bases from V and 2 bases from J; junction bases left unmatched: 6. CDR3 sequence reads: CASSAQGDGNQPQHF. The DNA of the CDR3 is TGTGCCAGCAGCGCGCAGGGGGATGGCAATCAGCCCCAGCATTTT.

This clonotype has at least ten counts. V gene TRBV28 combines with J gene TRBJ2-4; D perhaps matches TRBD2 (5 bases). The CDR3 length is 14 residues. The V end was cut by 4 bases, the J end by 6 bases, with 13 bases between. The germline gives CDR1 MDHEN, CDR2 SYDVKM. The CDR3 sequence: CASSSLMGRNIQYF. In DNA form, the CDR3 reads TGTGCCAGCAGTTCCCTAATGGGGAGAAACATTCAGTACTTC.

In its sample, this clonotype is medium-sized (0.01 to 0.1%). The chain couples TRBV12-3 or TRBV12-4 to TRBJ1-2, with 9 bases lining up with TRBD1. The length of the CDR3 is 15 residues. The V segment lost 5 bases and the J segment 3 bases; nucleotides outside the gene matches: 7. The CDR3 is CASSPYRGQDYGYTF. The CDR3 DNA reads TGTGCCAGCAGTCCATACAGGGGGCAAGACTATGGCTACACCTTC.

By sample share, this clonotype is medium-sized. CDR3 DNA sequence: TGTGCCAGCAGTTTCTCCGGCGGATTTTACGAGCAGTACTTC. Amino acids: CASSFSGGFYEQYF. The chain is built from TRBV27 and TRBJ2-7, with unresolved D. This CDR3 has 14 amino acids. Per the germline V gene, CDR1 is MNHEY and CDR2 is SMNVEV (reference sequence). Trimming took 3 bases from V and 4 from J, leaving 13 bases between them.

This clonotype was seen only a few times. The chain joins TRBV5-8 to TRBJ1-6, with D unclear. Trimming took 6 bases from V and 0 from J, leaving 13 bases between them. From germline, CDR1 is SGHTS and CDR2 YDEGEE. The CDR3 consists of 16 residues. The CDR3, as DNA: TGTGCCAGCACCCCGTATGGGAGCTCCTATAATTCACCCCTCCACTTT. Protein product: CASTPYGSSYNSPLHF.

This clonotype is categorized as medium-sized. The chain carries TRBV6-1 and TRBJ1-1; TRBD1 matches at 9 bases. Germline loops: CDR1 MNHNS, CDR2 SASEGT. V trimming: 5 bases; J trimming: 5 bases; junction bases outside the gene matches: 12. There are 16 residues in the CDR3. The CDR3 DNA sequence: TGTGCCAGCAGTTATGGGGACAGGGTAATGGGGACTGAAGCTTTCTTT. It translates to CASSYGDRVMGTEAFF.

The V and J genes are TRBV9 and TRBJ2-5; D remains unclear. The CDR3 is 13 amino acids. Between the trimmed V and J ends, which lost 3 bases and 3 bases, there was a span of 9 bases. Germline assignment: CDR1 SGDLS and CDR2 YYNGEE. CDR3 nucleotides: TGTGCCAGCAGCGCAACGGTAGAAGAGACCCAGTACTTC. This encodes CASSATVEETQYF.

CDR3 loop: CASSQGSGLAKNIQYF. The CDR3 DNA reads TGTGCCAGCAGCCAAGGAAGCGGCCTAGCCAAAAACATTCAGTACTTC. This chain connects TRBV3-1 to TRBJ2-4; maybe TRBD2 (5 bases). Germline-derived CDR1 and CDR2 are LGHDT and YNNKEL (reference sequence). The CDR3 sequence is 16 residues long. V dropped 1 base and J dropped 0 bases, with 10 bases sitting between them.

Within the sample, this clonotype is medium-sized. The chain is built from TRBV18 and TRBJ1-1, with D unclear. The germline CDR1 and CDR2 sequences are KGHSH and LQKENI. CDR3 length equals 13 residues. V was cut by 3 bases and J by 2 bases, with 7 bases left in between. In nucleotides, the CDR3 is TGTGCCAGCTCACCGCGGGTTAACACTGAAGCTTTCTTT. Protein sequence: CASSPRVNTEAFF.

As to this clonotype: This may arise from a read error, as a much more abundant clone is one base away. The V gene is TRBV30, the J gene TRBJ2-7, with a weak D call TRBD2 (6 bases). This CDR3 region has 14 residues. The V gene's germline CDR1 is GTSNPN and CDR2 SVGIG (reference sequence). CDR3 amino acids: CARSGGTVTYEQYF. In DNA form, the CDR3 reads TGTGCCAGGAGTGGAGGGACGGTGACCTACGAGCAGTACTTC.

Comments on this clonotype: A single base separates this from a much larger clone, so it may be a read error. V and J are TRBV19 and TRBJ1-5, with unresolved D. This CDR3 has 12 residues. Germline V gene data show CDR1 as LNHDA and CDR2 as SQIVND (reference sequence). CDR3 loop: CATSTLNQPQHF. The CDR3 nucleotides read TGTGCCACTAGTACGCTTAATCAGCCCCAGCATTTT.

The chain links TRBV28 to TRBJ1-5; D remains unclear. Germline values: CDR1 MDHEN, CDR2 SYDVKM. Trimming took 5 bases from V and 4 from J, leaving 9 bases between them. The CDR3 extends over 13 amino acids. The CDR3: CASSIEGNQPQHF. The CDR3 DNA is TGTGCCAGCAGTATAGAAGGGAATCAGCCCCAGCATTTT. Supplemented by reference TRBV28 and TRBJ1-5, the full variable domain reads DVKVTQSSRYLVKRTGEKVFLECVQDMDHENMFWYRQDPGLGLRLIYFSYDVKMKEKGDIPEGYSVSREKKERFSLILESASTNQTSMYLCASSIEGNQPQHFGDGTRLSIL.

As for this clonotype: A much larger clone lies a single base off, so this may be a read error. The chain joins TRBV29-1 to TRBJ2-1; D is uncertain. The CDR3 has 12 residues. Germline V gene data show CDR1 as SQVTM and CDR2 as ANQGSEA. CDR3 DNA sequence: TGCAGCGTTCGCGCACCAAACAATGAGCAGTTATTC. Its translation: CSVRAPNNEQLF.

Regarding this clonotype: No conserved phenylalanine or tryptophan is present at the end of the CDR3, so a read error is the likely explanation. The chain couples TRBV15 to TRBJ2-1; 13 nucleotides agree with TRBD2. The CDR3 spans 14 residues. Trimming removed 5 bases from V and 9 bases from J; junction bases left unmatched: 4. Germline V gene lookup returns CDR1 LNHNV and CDR2 YYDKDF (reference sequence). The CDR3 loop is CATSWGTSGVEQFL. In DNA form, the CDR3 reads TGTGCCACCAGCTGGGGGACTAGCGGGGTTGAGCAGTTCCTC.

CDR3 amino acids: CASSLWGLTYEQYF. The CDR3 DNA follows: TGTGCCAGCAGCCTGTGGGGACTCACCTACGAGCAGTACTTC. The rearrangement joins TRBV5-8 to TRBJ2-7; possible D gene TRBD2, 6 bases. The V and J ends lost 4 bases and 2 bases respectively, with 13 bases between them. Germline V gene sequence: CDR1 SGHTS, CDR2 YDEGEE. The length of the CDR3 is 14 residues.

This clonotype was counted only a few times. The V and J genes are TRBV5-1 and TRBJ2-6, with unresolved D. V was cut by 5 bases and J by 0 bases, with 9 bases left in between. This CDR3 is built from 15 residues. Germline CDR1 reads SGHRS; CDR2 reads YFSETQ. As DNA, the CDR3 is TGCGCCAGCAGTCCACAGCCCTCTGGGGCCAACGTCCTGACTTTC. The encoded protein is CASSPQPSGANVLTF.

In this sample, this clonotype is medium-sized. The chain has TRBV24-1 and TRBJ1-4; TRBD1 might be the D (6 bases). The CDR3 loop spans 13 amino acids. Germline-derived CDR1 and CDR2 are KGHDR and SFDVKD. Trimming removed 5 bases from V and 3 bases from J, with 6 bases in between. CDR3: CATSAGANEKLFF. In DNA form, the CDR3 reads TGTGCCACCAGTGCAGGGGCTAATGAAAAACTGTTTTTT.